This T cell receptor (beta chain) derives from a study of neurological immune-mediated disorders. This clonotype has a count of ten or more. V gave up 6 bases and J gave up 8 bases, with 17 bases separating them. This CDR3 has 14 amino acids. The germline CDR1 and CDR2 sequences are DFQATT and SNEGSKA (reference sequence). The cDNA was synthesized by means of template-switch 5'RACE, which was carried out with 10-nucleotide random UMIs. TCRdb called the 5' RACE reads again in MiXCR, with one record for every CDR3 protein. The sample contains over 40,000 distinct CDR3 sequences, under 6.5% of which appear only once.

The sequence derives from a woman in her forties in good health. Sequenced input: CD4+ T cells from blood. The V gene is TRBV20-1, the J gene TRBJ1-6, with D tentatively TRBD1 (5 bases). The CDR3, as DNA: TGCAGTGCGCGACACAGGTTCGCGGATTCACCCCTCCACTTT. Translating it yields CSARHRFADSPLHF.